The next 8 T cell receptor beta chains were all read from a single sample in a study of T cells in tumors after PD-1 blockade. Here immunoSEQ multiplex PCR was the method, and the copy in TCRdb shows in-frame clones only, minus some. The sample carries tens of thousands of clones, approximately 79% recorded once. The starting material was PBMCs, obtained after anti-PD-1 treatment. The receptor set was obtained from a human donor with basal cell carcinoma.

The V gene is TRBV28, the J gene TRBJ1-3, with TRBD1 as a possible D gene (6 bases). In germline, CDR1 is MDHEN, CDR2 SYDVKM. CDR3 length equals 16 residues. With 5 bases removed from V and 0 bases from J, the gap between germline ends came to 14 bases. The CDR3 protein is CASSPGGAVSGNTIYF. The CDR3 coding sequence is TGTGCCAGCAGTCCCGGGGGGGCGGTCTCTGGAAACACCATATATTTT.

The V gene is TRBV28, the J gene TRBJ2-4; no clear D gene. Germline assignment: CDR1 MDHEN and CDR2 SYDVKM. The CDR3 spans 11 residues. With 5 bases removed from V and 7 bases from J, the gap between germline ends came to 6 bases. The CDR3 protein is CASSSRNIQYF. In DNA, the CDR3 is TGTGCCAGCAGTAGTCGGAACATTCAGTACTTC.

V gene TRBV10-3 combines with J gene TRBJ2-6; tentative D call: TRBD2 (6 bases). The CDR3 loop spans 16 amino acids. Germline V lookup: CDR1 ENHRY, CDR2 SYGVKD. The V end lost 3 bases, the J end lost 0 bases, and 9 bases lay between the germline ends. CDR3 nucleotide sequence: TGTGCCATCAGTGACCCGACTAGCTCTGGGGCCAACGTCCTGACTTTC. This translates into CAISDPTSSGANVLTF.

The gene calls are TRBV3-1 (or the pseudogene TRBV3-2) and TRBJ1-5; 7 nucleotides line up with TRBD1. After removal of 2 bases from V and 2 bases from J, the junction contained 9 bases not matched to a gene. The germline CDR1 and CDR2 sequences are LGHDT and YNNKEL (reference sequence). This CDR3 has 17 residues. DNA for the CDR3: TGTGCCAGCAGCCAACGCCGACAGGGCGTGGGCAATCAGCCCCAGCATTTT. Its protein is CASSQRRQGVGNQPQHF.

This sequence joins TRBV2 and TRBJ2-5, with D unclear. Trimming shortened V by 8 bases and J by 5 bases, and 9 bases separated the two germline ends. Germline V gene data show CDR1 as SNHLY and CDR2 as FYNNEI. The CDR3 runs to 11 residues. CDR3 amino acids: CASWGGETQYF. The CDR3 bases are TGTGCCAGCTGGGGTGGGGAGACCCAGTACTTC. The whole variable domain, remainder taken from reference TRBV2 and TRBJ2-5, is EPEVTQTPSHQVTQMGQEVILRCVPISNHLYFYWYRQILGQKVEFLVSFYNNEISEKSEIFDDQFSVERPDGSNFTLKIRSTKLEDSAMYFCASWGGETQYFGPGTRLLVL.

The chain couples TRBV5-1 to TRBJ2-2, with 11 bases that match TRBD2. The CDR3 consists of 16 residues. Losses at the gene ends were 3 bases for V and 7 bases for J; bases not matched to a gene: 8. Looked up from germline, CDR1 is SGHRS and CDR2 is YFSETQ. The CDR3: CASSSPTSGVIGELFF. In DNA form, the CDR3 reads TGCGCCAGCAGCTCCCCGACTAGCGGGGTCATCGGGGAGCTGTTTTTT.

CDR3 nucleotide sequence: TGTGCCAGCAGCTTGCGGGTCGGGGGGACTAGCACAGATACGCAGTATTTT. The encoded protein is CASSLRVGGTSTDTQYF. This chain connects TRBV5-6 to TRBJ2-3; TRBD2 matches at 7 bases. The CDR3 has 17 residues. V dropped 1 base and J dropped 0; count of bases not matched to a gene: 8. The germline V gene has CDR1 SGHDT and CDR2 YYEEEE.

The genes are TRBV6-6 and TRBJ2-3; the D call may be TRBD1 or TRBD2 (5 bases each). Germline V lookup: CDR1 MNHNY, CDR2 SVGAGI (reference sequence). V lost 4 bases to trimming and J lost 0 bases, with 5 bases between them. This CDR3 spans 13 amino acids. CDR3 sequence (DNA): TGTGCCAGCAGTTGGGACAGCACAGATACGCAGTATTTT. Encoded protein: CASSWDSTDTQYF.